A selection of T cell receptor beta chains follows, all from one sample in a study of cytomegalovirus exposure and HLA in healthy donors. TCRdb keeps only in-frame clones here, not all; method: immunoSEQ multiplex PCR. The sample has about 140,000 clones, around 82% seen once. The sample taken for sequencing was PBMCs. The receptors shown here come from a female donor in good health and CMV-seronegative. The CDR3 runs from the conserved cysteine through the conserved F or W.

cdr3_length | j_call | v_call | cdr3_aa
15 | TRBJ1-3 | TRBV5-1 | CASSFGSDSGNTIYF
13 | TRBJ2-1 | TRBV7-8 | CASSISRGDEQFF
14 | TRBJ2-7 | TRBV6-1 | CASSELSGHYEQYF
16 | TRBJ1-1 | TRBV7-9 | CSSSSTTERGGTEAFF
14 | TRBJ2-7 | TRBV5-6 | CASRPGTRGWEQYF
15 | TRBJ2-1 | TRBV11-3 | CASSLDGSSYNEQFF
14 | TRBJ2-5 | TRBV5-1 | CASSIGTSKETQYF
18 | TRBJ2-7 | TRBV4-2 | CASSQDRLGGGGVYEQYF
15 | TRBJ2-2 | TRBV7-9 | CASSFRGVNTGELFF
13 | TRBJ2-5 | TRBV10-2 | CASSRRIQETQYF
15 | TRBJ2-3 | TRBV2 | CATTLARGGQYTQYF
14 | TRBJ1-2 | TRBV7-9 | CASSFTGYGYGYTF
15 | TRBJ1-1 | TRBV9 | CASSVATGGLSEAFF
18 | TRBJ2-6 | TRBV7-6 | CASSLYPPGGAGANVLTF
20 | TRBJ2-1 | TRBV5-1 | CASRYSSGTSGRRSYNEQFF
15 | TRBJ1-3 | TRBV6-5 | CASRPLGGSGNTIYF
14 | TRBJ1-1 | TRBV5-1 | CASSTYRGRTEAFF
15 | TRBJ2-5 | TRBV27 | CASSYNRGVGETQYF
14 | TRBJ1-4 | TRBV28 | CASSLVGGREKLFF
14 | TRBJ1-5 | TRBV4-2 | CASSQEQGAQPQHF
11 | TRBJ1-2 | TRBV9 | CASSDRNGYTF
14 | TRBJ1-2 | TRBV6-1 | CASSETGQTYGYTF
14 | TRBJ1-3 | TRBV6-1 | CAGSTGQIGNTIYF
16 | TRBJ2-6 | TRBV30 | CAYRGGLLSGANVLTF
14 | TRBJ1-1 | TRBV7-2 | CASSSGRENTEAFF
18 | TRBJ1-1 | TRBV15 | CATSREGGGAPPYTEAFF
13 | TRBJ2-7 | TRBV5-4 | CASSLSLAGVADF
13 | TRBJ2-7 | TRBV27 | CASRGTGAYEQYF
15 | TRBJ1-5 | TRBV19 | CASSEDINSNQPQHF
16 | TRBJ1-1 | TRBV5-4 | CASSPRHNRPDTEAFF
14 | TRBJ1-4 | TRBV27 | CASSLTGDPKKLFF
17 | TRBJ1-1 | TRBV28 | CASSSLIKWDLNTEAFF
15 | TRBJ2-1 | TRBV27 | CASRNWRAPYNEQFF
13 | TRBJ1-2 | TRBV28 | CASTPGQGHGYTF
13 | TRBJ2-5 | TRBV7-2 | CASRPGGRETQYF
14 | TRBJ1-1 | TRBV13 | CASALLGEVAEAFF
18 | TRBJ1-5 | TRBV4-1 | CASSQDRAGKELNQPQHF
16 | TRBJ2-1 | TRBV9 | CASTPSELSSYNEQFF
16 | TRBJ2-1 | TRBV14 | CASSPTDRRTRNEQFF
16 | TRBJ2-3 | TRBV5-1 | CASSLNRGSRGDTQYF
13 | TRBJ2-1 | TRBV30 | CAWSGQLYNEQFF
16 | TRBJ2-1 | TRBV14 | CASSQDYSGRANEQFF
14 | TRBJ1-1 | TRBV6-5 | CASSYGRGGTEAFF
16 | TRBJ2-6 | TRBV19 | CASRGSTPTGANVLTF
13 | . | TRBV19 | CASSITGVYEQYF
14 | TRBJ2-5 | TRBV29-1 | CSVVGDRSQETQYF
14 | TRBJ1-2 | TRBV14 | CASSQGALDYGYTF
14 | TRBJ2-7 | TRBV5-1 | CASSSLNQGYEQYF
15 | TRBJ2-4 | TRBV6-1 | CASSVLGEGGNIQYF
17 | TRBJ1-5 | TRBV28 | CASSSGTGGSSNQPQHF
16 | TRBJ1-1 | TRBV7-3 | CASSTGPGERNTEAFF
17 | TRBJ2-3 | TRBV27 | CASSLFGRGASTDTQYF